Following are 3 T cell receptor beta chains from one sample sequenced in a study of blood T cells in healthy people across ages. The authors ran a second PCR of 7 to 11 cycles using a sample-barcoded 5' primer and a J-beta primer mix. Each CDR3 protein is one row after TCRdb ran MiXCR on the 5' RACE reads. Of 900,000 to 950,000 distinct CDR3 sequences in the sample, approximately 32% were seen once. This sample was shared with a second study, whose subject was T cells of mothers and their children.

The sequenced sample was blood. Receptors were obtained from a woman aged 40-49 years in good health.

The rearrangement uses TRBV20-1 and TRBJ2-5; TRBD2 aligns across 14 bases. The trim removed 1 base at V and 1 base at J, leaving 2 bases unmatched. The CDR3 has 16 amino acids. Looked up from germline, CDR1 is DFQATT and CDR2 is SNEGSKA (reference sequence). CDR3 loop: CSARGTSGGLQETQYF. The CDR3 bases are TGCAGTGCTAGAGGGACTAGCGGGGGGCTCCAAGAGACCCAGTACTTC.

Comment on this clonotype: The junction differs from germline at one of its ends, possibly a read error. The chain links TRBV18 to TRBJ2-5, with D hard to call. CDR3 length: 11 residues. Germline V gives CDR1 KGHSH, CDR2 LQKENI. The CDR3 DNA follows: TGTGCCGGCTCTCCCGCAGAGACCCAGTACTTC. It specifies CAGSPAETQYF.

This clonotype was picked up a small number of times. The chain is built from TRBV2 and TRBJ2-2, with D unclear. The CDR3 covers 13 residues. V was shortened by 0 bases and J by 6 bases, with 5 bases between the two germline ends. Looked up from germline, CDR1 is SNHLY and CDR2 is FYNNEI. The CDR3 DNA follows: TGTGCCAGCAGTGAAGCTGGGGCCGGGGAGCTGTTTTTT. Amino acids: CASSEAGAGELFF. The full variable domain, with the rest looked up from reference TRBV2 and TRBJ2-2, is EPEVTQTPSHQVTQMGQEVILRCVPISNHLYFYWYRQILGQKVEFLVSFYNNEISEKSEIFDDQFSVERPDGSNFTLKIRSTKLEDSAMYFCASSEAGAGELFFGEGSRLTVL.